This T cell receptor (beta chain) is from a study of blood T cell repertoires in COVID-19. The CDR3 contains 14 residues. The authors' processing: Scientists estimated how many nucleated cells there were by amplifying reference gene primers. Assay used: immunoSEQ multiplex PCR; TCRdb lists only in-frame clones, some missing. V, J and clone size were drawn from that table, and D and trimming were deduced from the DNA. This table has 30,000 to 40,000 clones, about nine tenths appearing once. Sequences were obtained from peripheral blood. The chain has TRBV12-2 and TRBJ1-5; the DNA was not used to check the table's D call, TRBD1. TRBV12-2 constitutes a pseudogene. The TCR comes from a man aged 60 to 75 with active COVID-19. DNA for the CDR3: TGTGCAAGTCGCTTTCCCAGGAAGGATCAGCCCCAGCATTTT. Residues: CASRFPRKDQPQHF.